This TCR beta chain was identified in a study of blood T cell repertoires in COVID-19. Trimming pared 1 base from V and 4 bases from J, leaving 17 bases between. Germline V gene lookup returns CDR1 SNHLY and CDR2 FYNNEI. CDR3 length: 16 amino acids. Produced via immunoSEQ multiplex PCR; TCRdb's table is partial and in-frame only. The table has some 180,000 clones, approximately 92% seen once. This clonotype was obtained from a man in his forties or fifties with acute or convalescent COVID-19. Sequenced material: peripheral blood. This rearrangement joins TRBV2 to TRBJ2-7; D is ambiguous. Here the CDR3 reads CASSEEHPILYYEQYF. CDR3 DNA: TGTGCCAGCAGTGAAGAACACCCAATCCTTTATTACGAGCAGTACTTC. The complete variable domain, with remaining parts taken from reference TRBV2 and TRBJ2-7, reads EPEVTQTPSHQVTQMGQEVILRCVPISNHLYFYWYRQILGQKVEFLVSFYNNEISEKSEIFDDQFSVERPDGSNFTLKIRSTKLEDSAMYFCASSEEHPILYYEQYFGPGTRLTVT.